The 23 T cell receptor beta chains reported below all come from one sample, sequenced in a study of T cells in Graves' hyperthyroidism and ophthalmopathy. The investigators amplified TCR beta CDR3 regions from RNA transcripts. HTBI primers were the set used in a first-round RT-PCR of the TCR CDR3. TCRdb redid the calling of the multiplex PCR reads with MiXCR, one entry per CDR3 protein. The table lists fewer than 700,000 distinct CDR3 sequences, 16% of them singletons. Sequences were obtained from blood. The receptors originated from a woman aged 30 to 39 with Graves' hyperthyroidism.

This clonotype was detected ten times or more. V is TRBV12-5 and J is TRBJ1-5; D gene uncertain. Per germline, CDR1 LGHNT and CDR2 FRNRAP. The CDR3 totals 13 residues. V lost 0 bases and J lost 6, with 6 bases in between. CDR3 sequence reads: CASGLVRVQPQHF. CDR3 DNA: TGTGCTAGTGGTTTGGTGCGGGTTCAGCCCCAGCATTTT.

This clonotype was seen a few times. The V call is TRBV6-1, the J call TRBJ2-3; TRBD1 might be the D (6 bases). Trimming cost V 7 bases and J 2 bases, with 16 bases left between them. Per germline, CDR1 MNHNS and CDR2 SASEGT. The CDR3 has 15 amino acids. The CDR3 is CASKGTIPLTDTQYF. The CDR3 DNA sequence: TGTGCCAGCAAGGGGACAATCCCCCTCACAGATACGCAGTATTTT.

There are many counts of this clonotype. The V and J genes are TRBV28 and TRBJ1-5, with D maybe TRBD1 (5 bases). The CDR3 is made up of 15 amino acids. V shed 5 bases and J shed 7 bases, with 18 bases lying between them. Germline CDR1 reads MDHEN; CDR2 reads SYDVKM. CDR3 sequence: CASSPLGTVNQPQHF. CDR3 nucleotides: TGTGCCAGCAGTCCCCTCGGGACGGTTAACCAGCCCCAGCATTTT.

In its sample, this clonotype was seen many times. The gene calls are TRBV20-1 and TRBJ2-7, with TRBD1 matching 7 bases. The junction had 14 bases not matched to a gene; V was cut back by 3 bases and J by 6 bases. From germline, CDR1 is DFQATT and CDR2 SNEGSKA (reference sequence). The length of the CDR3 is 15 residues. DNA for the CDR3: TGCAGTGCTAGGGATAGCTCGGGACAGAAGCCCGAGCAGTACTTC. It specifies CSARDSSGQKPEQYF.

This clonotype has only a few counts. The J gene is TRBJ1-5, the V gene TRBV25-1; no reliable D call. Deletions cut 8 bases from V and 9 bases from J, with 23 bases between. The CDR3 runs 15 residues. Germline V gives CDR1 MGHDK, CDR2 SYGVNS. CDR3 nucleotide sequence: TGTGCCAGCTTCGAAGGCGCGGGCCAGCGGGGGCCCCAGCATTTT. It translates to CASFEGAGQRGPQHF.

Ten or more counts support this clonotype. The V and J genes are TRBV6-1 and TRBJ1-4, with no clear D. The CDR3 sequence is 17 residues long. V lost 7 bases and J lost 0, with 18 bases in between. Germline-derived CDR1 and CDR2 are MNHNS and SASEGT. The CDR3 sequence: CASTSLGQEATNEKLFF. CDR3 coding DNA: TGTGCCAGCACCTCCCTCGGGCAGGAGGCAACTAATGAAAAACTGTTTTTT.

This clonotype was observed many times. The V gene is TRBV7-3, the J gene TRBJ2-3; D perhaps matches TRBD2 (6 bases). Germline CDR1 is SGHTA and CDR2 is FQGTGA. Trimming pared 5 bases from V and 2 bases from J, leaving 11 bases between. The CDR3 runs 14 residues. This CDR3 is CASSPGLSTDTQYF. CDR3 DNA sequence: TGTGCCAGCAGCCCAGGACTATCCACAGATACGCAGTATTTT.

The chain employs TRBV9 and TRBJ2-3; 9 bases agree with TRBD2. CDR3 length equals 19 residues. J was trimmed by 2 bases and V by 3 bases; bases with no gene match: 16. Germline V gene data show CDR1 as SGDLS and CDR2 as YYNGEE. This chain's CDR3 is CASSERAGLVAGVTDTQYF. The CDR3 region has the DNA TGTGCCAGCAGCGAGCGGGCCGGGCTTGTAGCGGGAGTCACAGATACGCAGTATTTT.

The chain links TRBV28 to TRBJ2-4; 8 nucleotides agree with TRBD2. CDR1 is MDHEN and CDR2 is SYDVKM in the germline V gene. The CDR3 sequence is 13 residues long. Trimming took 4 bases from V and 7 from J; bases not matched to a gene: 3. DNA of the CDR3: TGTGCCAGCAGTTCTCGGGAGGGTAACATTCAGTACTTC. This gives the protein CASSSREGNIQYF.

This clonotype was counted many times. V and J are TRBV20-1 and TRBJ2-7; 7 bases line up with TRBD1. From germline, CDR1 is DFQATT and CDR2 SNEGSKA (reference sequence). Trimming removed 6 bases from V and 3 bases from J; junction bases left unmatched: 5. The CDR3 loop spans 12 amino acids. This CDR3 reads CSATGTDYEQYF. The CDR3 DNA reads TGCAGTGCAACCGGGACAGACTACGAGCAGTACTTC.

The rearrangement joins TRBV6-1 to TRBJ1-2; 7 bases fit TRBD1. V trimming: 5 bases; J trimming: 4 bases; junction bases outside the gene matches: 4. The CDR3 loop spans 13 amino acids. CDR1 MNHNS and CDR2 SASEGT come from the germline V gene. The CDR3 spells CASSRDSLYGYTF. The CDR3 nucleotides are TGTGCCAGCAGTAGGGACAGCCTCTATGGCTACACCTTC.

This clonotype has at least ten counts. The chain is built from TRBV6-1 and TRBJ1-1; 7 bases agree with TRBD1. This CDR3 region has 14 residues. Germline V gene lookup returns CDR1 MNHNS and CDR2 SASEGT. Trimming removed 6 bases from V and 0 bases from J; junction bases left unmatched: 4. CDR3 residues: CASRLGQLNTEAFF. The CDR3 DNA is TGTGCCAGCAGACTGGGACAGCTGAACACTGAAGCTTTCTTT.

This clonotype was observed many times. The chain links TRBV20-1 to TRBJ2-5; D unclear. In germline, CDR1 is DFQATT, CDR2 SNEGSKA (reference sequence). The CDR3 extends over 12 amino acids. Trimming removed 4 bases from V and 2 bases from J, with 8 bases in between. For the CDR3, the DNA is TGCAGTGCTACCAAGCAGCAAGAGACCCAGTACTTC. It encodes CSATKQQETQYF.

This clonotype was observed a few times. The chain carries TRBV28 and TRBJ1-1; D is unresolved. Trimming cost V 5 bases and J 1 base, with 8 bases left between them. This CDR3 is built from 13 residues. In germline, CDR1 is MDHEN, CDR2 SYDVKM. CDR3 nucleotide sequence: TGTGCCAGCAGTCCGGCATCGAACACTGAAGCTTTCTTT. Protein: CASSPASNTEAFF.

This clonotype has only a few counts. The rearrangement joins TRBV9 to TRBJ2-5; perhaps TRBD1 as D (5 bases). Trimming cost V 0 bases and J 5 bases, with 11 bases left between them. Germline assignment: CDR1 SGDLS and CDR2 YYNGEE. This CDR3 is 14 amino acids long. CDR3 region: CASSVDPGQETQYF. The CDR3 nucleotides read TGTGCCAGCAGCGTAGACCCAGGGCAGGAGACCCAGTACTTC.

This clonotype was counted at least ten times. The V and J genes are TRBV11-2 and TRBJ2-7, with unresolved D. V was pared by 8 bases and J by 0 bases, with 8 bases between. The CDR3 loop spans 12 amino acids. Germline assignment: CDR1 SGHAT and CDR2 FQNNGV. The CDR3: CASGMSSYEQYF. As DNA, the CDR3 is TGTGCCAGCGGTATGTCCTCCTACGAGCAGTACTTC.

Only a few counts were recorded for this clonotype. The chain employs TRBV20-1 and TRBJ1-1, with D possibly matching TRBD1 (6 bases). Germline assignment: CDR1 DFQATT and CDR2 SNEGSKA (reference sequence). Trimming removed 6 bases from V and 0 bases from J, with 20 bases in between. The length of the CDR3 is 16 residues. In DNA form, the CDR3 reads TGCAGTGCCGGAGGTCCCCTGGGGGCCCTGAACACTGAAGCTTTCTTT. Translating gives CSAGGPLGALNTEAFF.

Many counts were recorded for this clonotype. The CDR3 bases are TGTGCCATCAGTGGGACAGATAGCAATCAGCCCCAGCATTTT. This translates into CAISGTDSNQPQHF. The chain recombines TRBV10-3 with TRBJ1-5; a possible D gene is TRBD1 (6 bases). This CDR3 has 14 amino acids. The germline CDR1 and CDR2 sequences are ENHRY and SYGVKD. Trimming pared 4 bases from V and 0 bases from J, leaving 7 bases between.

V gene TRBV6-5 combines with J gene TRBJ2-7; tentatively, D is TRBD2 (7 bases). Germline CDR1 MNHEY, CDR2 SVGAGI. CDR3 length: 14 amino acids. Trimming shortened V by 1 base and J by 7 bases, and 14 bases separated the two germline ends. The CDR3 coding sequence is TGTGCCAGCAGTTACTATCCAGGGAGGGGGGAGCAGTACTTC. It encodes CASSYYPGRGEQYF.

The J gene is TRBJ2-4, the V gene TRBV4-1; no clear D gene. The germline V gene encodes CDR1 MGHRA and CDR2 YSYEKL. This CDR3 is 16 amino acids long. Trimming took off 0 bases at V and 6 bases at J, with 15 bases between the two ends. The DNA for the CDR3 is TGCGCCAGCAGCCAAGATTGGGTCCTCCGAGGAAACATTCAGTACTTC. Translating gives CASSQDWVLRGNIQYF.

This clonotype occurred many times. The gene calls are TRBV5-1 and TRBJ2-3, with TRBD2 identical over 9 bases. This CDR3 has 18 amino acids. Germline V gene data show CDR1 as SGHRS and CDR2 as YFSETQ. The V segment lost 4 bases and the J segment 1 base; nucleotides outside the gene matches: 13. CDR3 nucleotide sequence: TGCGCCAGCAGCCCAGGCCTAGCGGGGTCATGGGGCACAGATACGCAGTATTTT. This codes for CASSPGLAGSWGTDTQYF.

This clonotype was picked up many times. The chain uses TRBV5-6 and TRBJ2-7, with 7 nucleotides matching TRBD1. J gave up 0 bases and V 6 bases, and 3 bases lay outside the gene matches. This CDR3 is built from 13 residues. Per the germline V gene, CDR1 is SGHDT and CDR2 is YYEEEE. The CDR3 loop is CASIRGISYEQYF. CDR3 nucleotides: TGTGCCAGCATCAGGGGGATCTCCTACGAGCAGTACTTC.

This clonotype has just a few counts. The rearrangement links TRBV5-1 to TRBJ1-6; D might be TRBD1 (5 bases). This CDR3 is built from 15 residues. CDR1 and CDR2 (germline): SGHRS, YFSETQ. V was cut by 0 bases and J by 7 bases, with 11 bases left in between. CDR3 in DNA: TGCGCCAGCAGCTTGGAAAATCCAGGGAATTCACCCCTCCACTTT. It codes for CASSLENPGNSPLHF.